Included here is one T cell receptor beta chain sequence, with context. Its matching antigen is unknown. Germline-derived CDR1 and CDR2 are KGHSH and LQKENI. The CDR3 runs to 12 residues. J gave up 5 bases and V 8 bases, and 4 bases lay outside the gene matches. The entry originates in a study of CD8 T cells in Susac syndrome. General observations from the study: The CD4+ T cell repertoires that were profiled in Susac syndrome showed no clonal expansion.

TCR beta from blood CD8+ and CD4+ T cells was sequenced. TEMRA cells were FACS-enriched, and CD8+ and CD4+ T cells were isolated negatively. Reverse transcription used roughly 0.45 to 1 ug RNA and random hexamers. immunoSEQ multiplex PCR amplified TCR beta CDR3 across 54 Vbeta, 13 Jbeta. Using its own MiXCR run on the immunoSEQ multiplex PCR reads, TCRdb lists one record per CDR3 protein. The data show about 190,000 distinct CDR3 sequences, with over 75% seen just once and approximately 0.09% held by the top ten. J is TRBJ2-7 and V is TRBV18; 9 nucleotides match TRBD1. The source of this sequence is a human donor with Susac syndrome. Sequencing input: CD4+ T cells from PBMCs. The CDR3 loop is CASRDRVHEQYF. Written as DNA, the CDR3 is TGTGCCAGCCGGGACAGGGTCCACGAGCAGTACTTC.